Listed here is a single TCR beta chain. Its specificity is not known. In germline, CDR1 is SGHTA, CDR2 FQGNSA. There are 15 residues in the CDR3. Trimming took 5 bases from V and 6 from J; bases not matched to a gene: 6. This sample is part of a study of cytomegalovirus exposure and HLA in healthy donors. Only in-frame clones appear in the TCRdb table, and some are missing; sequencing was by immunoSEQ multiplex PCR. The data show some 180,000 clones, with 80% to 85% seen just once and around 1.2% held by the top ten. Overall study results and limits: A few chains linked to CMV were shown in vitro to be specific for CMV antigens.

The receptor comes from a woman aged 25 to 39 in good health and CMV-seronegative. The J gene is TRBJ2-5, the V gene TRBV7-2, with 13 bases matching TRBD2. The sample taken for sequencing was PBMCs. The CDR3 sequence: CASSRTSGRGQTQYF. CDR3 sequence (DNA): TGTGCCAGCAGCCGTACTAGCGGGAGGGGGCAGACCCAGTACTTC.